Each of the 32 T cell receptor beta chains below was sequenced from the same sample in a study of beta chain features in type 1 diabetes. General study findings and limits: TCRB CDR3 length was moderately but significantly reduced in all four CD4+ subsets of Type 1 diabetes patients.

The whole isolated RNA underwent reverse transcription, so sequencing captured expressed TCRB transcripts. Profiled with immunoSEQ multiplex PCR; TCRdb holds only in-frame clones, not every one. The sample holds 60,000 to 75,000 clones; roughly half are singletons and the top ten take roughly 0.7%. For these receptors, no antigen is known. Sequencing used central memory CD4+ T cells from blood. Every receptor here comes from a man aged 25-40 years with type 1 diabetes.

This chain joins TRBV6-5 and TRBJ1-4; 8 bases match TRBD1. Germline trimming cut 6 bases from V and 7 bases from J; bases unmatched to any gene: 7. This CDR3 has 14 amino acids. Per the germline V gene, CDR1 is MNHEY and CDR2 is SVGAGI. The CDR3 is CASSPTGAGEKLFF. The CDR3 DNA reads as TGTGCCAGCAGCCCGACAGGGGCGGGTGAAAAACTGTTTTTT.

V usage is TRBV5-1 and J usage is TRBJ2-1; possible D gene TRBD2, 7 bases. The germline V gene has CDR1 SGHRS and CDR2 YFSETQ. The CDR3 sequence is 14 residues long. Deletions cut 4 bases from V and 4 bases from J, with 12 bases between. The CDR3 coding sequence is TGCGCCAGCAGCGAGGGGGGGACATACAATGAGCAGTTCTTC. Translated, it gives CASSEGGTYNEQFF.

The CDR3 sequence is CASSSWQGSYGYTF. CDR3 coding DNA: TGTGCCAGCAGTTCCTGGCAGGGGAGCTATGGCTACACCTTC. The chain links TRBV27 to TRBJ1-2, with D perhaps TRBD1 (6 bases). V lost 4 bases and J lost 4, with 13 bases in between. Germline values: CDR1 MNHEY, CDR2 SMNVEV (reference sequence). This CDR3 spans 14 amino acids.

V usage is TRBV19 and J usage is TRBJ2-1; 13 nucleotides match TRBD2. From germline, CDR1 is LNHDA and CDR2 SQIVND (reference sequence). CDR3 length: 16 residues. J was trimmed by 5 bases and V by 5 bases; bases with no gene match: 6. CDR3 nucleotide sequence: TGTGCCAGTAGTCTTCCGGGACTAGCGGGACACAATGAGCAGTTCTTC. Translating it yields CASSLPGLAGHNEQFF. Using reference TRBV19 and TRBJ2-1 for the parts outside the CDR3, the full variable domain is DGGITQSPKYLFRKEGQNVTLSCEQNLNHDAMYWYRQDPGQGLRLIYYSQIVNDFQKGDIAEGYSVSREKKESFPLTVTSAQKNPTAFYLCASSLPGLAGHNEQFFGPGTRLTVL.

CDR3 DNA sequence: TGTGCCAGCAGTTACAGGGGCTCCTACGAGCAGTACTTC. Its translation: CASSYRGSYEQYF. The J gene is TRBJ2-7, the V gene TRBV6-5; the D gene is possibly TRBD1 (5 bases). V was cut by 2 bases and J by 0 bases, with 5 bases left in between. Germline CDR1 reads MNHEY; CDR2 reads SVGAGI. The CDR3 consists of 13 residues.

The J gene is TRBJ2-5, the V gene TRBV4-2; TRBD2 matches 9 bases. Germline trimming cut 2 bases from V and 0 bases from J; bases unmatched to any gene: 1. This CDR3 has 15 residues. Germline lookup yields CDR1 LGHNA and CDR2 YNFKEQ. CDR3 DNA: TGTGCCAGCAGCCAAAGCGGGGGGCACCAAGAGACCCAGTACTTC. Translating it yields CASSQSGGHQETQYF.

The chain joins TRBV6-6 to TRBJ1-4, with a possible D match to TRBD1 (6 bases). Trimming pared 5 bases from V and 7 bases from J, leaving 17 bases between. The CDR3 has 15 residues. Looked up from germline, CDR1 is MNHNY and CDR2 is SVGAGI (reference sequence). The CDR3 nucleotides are TGTGCCAGCAGTCTAACAATGGGAGGGGGTGAAAAACTGTTTTTT. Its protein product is CASSLTMGGGEKLFF.

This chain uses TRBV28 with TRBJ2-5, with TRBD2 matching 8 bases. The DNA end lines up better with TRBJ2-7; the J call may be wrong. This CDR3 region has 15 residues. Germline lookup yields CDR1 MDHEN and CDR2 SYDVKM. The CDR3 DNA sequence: TGTGCCAGCACCACGTCGGCGGGAGGTTCCTACGAGCAGTACTTC. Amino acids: CASTTSAGGSYEQYF.

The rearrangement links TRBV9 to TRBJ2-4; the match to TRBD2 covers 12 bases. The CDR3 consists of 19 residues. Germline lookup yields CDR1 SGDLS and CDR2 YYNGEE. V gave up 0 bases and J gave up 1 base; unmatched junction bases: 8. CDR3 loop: CASSVDTSGGNSAKNIQYF. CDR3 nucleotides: TGTGCCAGCAGCGTAGACACTAGCGGGGGGAATTCGGCCAAAAACATTCAGTACTTC.

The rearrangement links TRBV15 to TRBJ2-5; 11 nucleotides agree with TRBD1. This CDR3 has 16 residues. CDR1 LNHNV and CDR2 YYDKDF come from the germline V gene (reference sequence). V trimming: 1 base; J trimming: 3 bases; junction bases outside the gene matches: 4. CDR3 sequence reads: CATSRGPGQGEETQYF. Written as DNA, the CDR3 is TGTGCCACCAGCAGAGGCCCGGGACAGGGGGAAGAGACCCAGTACTTC.

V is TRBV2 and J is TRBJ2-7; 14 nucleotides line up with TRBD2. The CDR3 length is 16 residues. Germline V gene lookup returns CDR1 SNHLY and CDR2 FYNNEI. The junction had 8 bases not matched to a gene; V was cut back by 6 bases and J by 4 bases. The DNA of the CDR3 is TGTGCCAGCAGAGATTGGACTAGCGGGAGGCAGTACGAGCAGTACTTC. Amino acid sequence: CASRDWTSGRQYEQYF.

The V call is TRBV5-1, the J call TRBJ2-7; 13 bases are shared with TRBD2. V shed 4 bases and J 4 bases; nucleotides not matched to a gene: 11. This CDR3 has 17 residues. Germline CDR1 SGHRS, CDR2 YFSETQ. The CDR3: CASSPRTSGSGSYEQYF. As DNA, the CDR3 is TGCGCCAGCAGCCCCAGGACTAGCGGGAGTGGTAGTTACGAGCAGTACTTC.

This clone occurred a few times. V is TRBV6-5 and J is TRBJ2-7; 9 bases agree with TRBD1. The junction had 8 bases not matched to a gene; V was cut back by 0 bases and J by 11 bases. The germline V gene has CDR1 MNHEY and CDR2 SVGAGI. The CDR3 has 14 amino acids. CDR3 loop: CASSYSDHDRGKYF. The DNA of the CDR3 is TGTGCCAGCAGTTACTCTGATCACGACAGGGGGAAGTACTTC.

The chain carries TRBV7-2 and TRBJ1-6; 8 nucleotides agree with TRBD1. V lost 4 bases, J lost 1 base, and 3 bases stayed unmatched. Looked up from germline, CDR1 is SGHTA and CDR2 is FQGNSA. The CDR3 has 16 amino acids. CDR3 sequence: CASSSGQGSYNSPLHF. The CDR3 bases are TGTGCCAGCAGCTCCGGACAGGGTTCCTATAATTCACCCCTCCACTTT.

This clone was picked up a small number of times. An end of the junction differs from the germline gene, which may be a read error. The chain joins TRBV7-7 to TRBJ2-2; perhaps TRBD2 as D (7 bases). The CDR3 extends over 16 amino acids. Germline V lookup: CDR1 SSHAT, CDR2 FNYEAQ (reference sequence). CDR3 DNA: TGTGCTAGCAGCCCAGAGGGGGGGCGTATCACCGGGGAGCTGTTTTTT. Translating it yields CASSPEGGRITGELFF. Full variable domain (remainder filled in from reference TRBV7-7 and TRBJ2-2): GAGVSQSPRYKVTKRGQDVTLRCDPISSHATLYWYQQALGQGPEFLTYFNYEAQPDKSGLPSDRFSAERPEGSISTLTIQRTEQRDSAMYRCASSPEGGRITGELFFGEGSRLTVL.

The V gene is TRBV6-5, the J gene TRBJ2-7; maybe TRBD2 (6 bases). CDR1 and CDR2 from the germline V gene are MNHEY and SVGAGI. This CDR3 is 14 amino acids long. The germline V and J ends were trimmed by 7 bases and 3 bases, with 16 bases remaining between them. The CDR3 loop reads CASTSPGANYEQYF. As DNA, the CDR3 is TGTGCCAGCACGTCCCCGGGAGCCAACTACGAGCAGTACTTC.

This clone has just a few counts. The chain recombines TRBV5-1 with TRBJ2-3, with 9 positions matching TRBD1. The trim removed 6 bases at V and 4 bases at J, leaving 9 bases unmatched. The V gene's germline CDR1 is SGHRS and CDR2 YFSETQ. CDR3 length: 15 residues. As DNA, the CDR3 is TGCGCCAGCACAGCTGGACAGGGGTTGGCAGATACGCAGTATTTT. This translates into CASTAGQGLADTQYF.

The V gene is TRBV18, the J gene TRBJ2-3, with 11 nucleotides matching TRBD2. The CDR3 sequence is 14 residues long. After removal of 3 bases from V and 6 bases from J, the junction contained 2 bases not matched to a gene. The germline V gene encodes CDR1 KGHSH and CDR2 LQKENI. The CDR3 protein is CASSPGTSGDTQYF. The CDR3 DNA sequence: TGTGCCAGCTCACCCGGGACTAGCGGCGATACGCAGTATTTT.

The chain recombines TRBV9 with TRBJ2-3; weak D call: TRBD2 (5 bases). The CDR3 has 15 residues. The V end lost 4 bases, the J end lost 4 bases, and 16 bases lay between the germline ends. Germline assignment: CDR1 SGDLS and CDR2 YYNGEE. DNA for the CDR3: TGTGCCAGCAGCTCTCCCCCCGGGGTCCCAGATACGCAGTATTTT. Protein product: CASSSPPGVPDTQYF.

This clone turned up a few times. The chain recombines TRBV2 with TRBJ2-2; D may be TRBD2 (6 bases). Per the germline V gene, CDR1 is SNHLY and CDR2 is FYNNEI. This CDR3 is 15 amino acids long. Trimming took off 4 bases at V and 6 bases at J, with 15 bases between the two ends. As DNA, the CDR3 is TGTGCCAGCAGTGGGCGGCGGACGGGGGCCGGGGAGCTGTTTTTT. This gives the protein CASSGRRTGAGELFF.

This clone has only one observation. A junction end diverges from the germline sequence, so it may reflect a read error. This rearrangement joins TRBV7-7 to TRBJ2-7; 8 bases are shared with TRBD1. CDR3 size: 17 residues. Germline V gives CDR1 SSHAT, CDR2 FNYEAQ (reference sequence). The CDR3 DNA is TGTGCTAGCAGCCCCGGTACCCCGGGACAGGCATCCTACGAGCAGTACTTC. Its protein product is CASSPGTPGQASYEQYF.

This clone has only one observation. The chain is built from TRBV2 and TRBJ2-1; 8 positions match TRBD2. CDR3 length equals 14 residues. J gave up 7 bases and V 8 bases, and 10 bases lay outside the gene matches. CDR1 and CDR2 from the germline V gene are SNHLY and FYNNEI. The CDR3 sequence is CASHQAGAGNEQFF. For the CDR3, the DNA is TGTGCCAGCCATCAAGCGGGAGCGGGGAATGAGCAGTTCTTC.

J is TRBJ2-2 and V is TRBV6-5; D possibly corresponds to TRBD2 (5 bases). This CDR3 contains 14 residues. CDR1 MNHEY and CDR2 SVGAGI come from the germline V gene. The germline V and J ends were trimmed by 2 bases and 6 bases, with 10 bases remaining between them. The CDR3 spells CASSYERVAGELFF. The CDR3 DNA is TGTGCCAGCAGTTACGAGAGGGTCGCCGGGGAGCTGTTTTTT.

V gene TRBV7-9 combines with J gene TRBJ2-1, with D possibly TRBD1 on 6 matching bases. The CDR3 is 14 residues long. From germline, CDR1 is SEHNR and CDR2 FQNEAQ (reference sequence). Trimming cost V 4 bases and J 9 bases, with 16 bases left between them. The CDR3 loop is CASSSGQGLGEQFF. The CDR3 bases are TGTGCCAGCAGCTCGGGACAAGGCTTGGGTGAGCAGTTCTTC.

CDR3 sequence (DNA): TGTGCCAGCAGCTTAGCACAGGGACCTGAAGCTTTCTTT. Encoded protein: CASSLAQGPEAFF. The genes are TRBV7-9 and TRBJ1-1; a weak D match, TRBD1 (6 bases). The length of the CDR3 is 13 residues. Trimming stripped 0 bases from V and 6 bases from J, with 8 bases between. Germline V gene sequence: CDR1 SEHNR, CDR2 FQNEAQ (reference sequence).

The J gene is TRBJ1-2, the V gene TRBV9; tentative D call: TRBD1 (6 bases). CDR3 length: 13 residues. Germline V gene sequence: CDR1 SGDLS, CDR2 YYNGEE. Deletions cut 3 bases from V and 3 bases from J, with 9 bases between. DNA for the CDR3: TGTGCCAGCAGCGGACAGGAATACTATGGCTACACCTTC. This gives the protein CASSGQEYYGYTF. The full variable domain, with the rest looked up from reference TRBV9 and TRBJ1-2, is DSGVTQTPKHLITATGQRVTLRCSPRSGDLSVYWYQQSLDQGLQFLIQYYNGEERAKGNILERFSAQQFPDLHSELNLSSLELGDSALYFCASSGQEYYGYTFGSGTRLTVV.

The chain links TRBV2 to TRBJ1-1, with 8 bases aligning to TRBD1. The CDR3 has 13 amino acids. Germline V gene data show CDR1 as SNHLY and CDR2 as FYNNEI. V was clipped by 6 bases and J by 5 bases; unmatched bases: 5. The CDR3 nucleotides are TGTGCCAGCAGATTACAGGGGGGGACTGAAGCTTTCTTT. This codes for CASRLQGGTEAFF.

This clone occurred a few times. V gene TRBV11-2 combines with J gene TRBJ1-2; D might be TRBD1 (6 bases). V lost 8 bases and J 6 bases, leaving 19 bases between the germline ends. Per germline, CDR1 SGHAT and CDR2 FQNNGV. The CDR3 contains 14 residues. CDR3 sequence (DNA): TGTGCCAGCTCGAGGCGGGGGCATGAGGATGGCTACACCTTC. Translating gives CASSRRGHEDGYTF.

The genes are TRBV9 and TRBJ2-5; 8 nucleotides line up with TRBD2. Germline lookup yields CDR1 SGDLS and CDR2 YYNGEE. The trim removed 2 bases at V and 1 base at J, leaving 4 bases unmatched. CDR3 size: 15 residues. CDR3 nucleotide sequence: TGTGCCAGCAGCGTCCCTAGCGGGTCCCAAGAGACCCAGTACTTC. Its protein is CASSVPSGSQETQYF.

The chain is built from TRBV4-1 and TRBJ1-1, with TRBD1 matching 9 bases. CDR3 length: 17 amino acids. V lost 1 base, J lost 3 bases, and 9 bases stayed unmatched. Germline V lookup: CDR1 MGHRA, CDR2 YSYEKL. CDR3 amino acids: CASSQVVGQGPDTEAFF. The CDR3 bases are TGCGCCAGCAGCCAAGTGGTAGGACAGGGGCCGGACACTGAAGCTTTCTTT.

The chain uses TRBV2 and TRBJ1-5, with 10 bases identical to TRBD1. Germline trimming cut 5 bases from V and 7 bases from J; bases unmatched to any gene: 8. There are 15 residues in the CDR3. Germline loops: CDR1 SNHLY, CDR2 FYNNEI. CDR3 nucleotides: TGTGCCAGCAGTCTCGACAGGGGGCAGGGGCAGCCCCAGCATTTT. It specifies CASSLDRGQGQPQHF.

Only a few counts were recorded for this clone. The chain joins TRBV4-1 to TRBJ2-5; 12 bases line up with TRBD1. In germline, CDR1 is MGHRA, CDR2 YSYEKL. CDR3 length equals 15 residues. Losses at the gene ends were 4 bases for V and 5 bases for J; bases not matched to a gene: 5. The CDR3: CASSRGQGALETQYF. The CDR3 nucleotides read TGCGCCAGCAGCCGGGGACAGGGGGCGTTGGAGACCCAGTACTTC.